A single sample is the source of the 5 T cell receptor beta chains below, sequenced in a study of blood T cell repertoires in COVID-19. TCRdb's table, derived via immunoSEQ multiplex PCR, lists solely in-frame clones and lacks some. The sample yields about 530,000 clones, approximately 88% seen once. The sequencing sample was made of peripheral blood. Receptors originate from a woman aged 45-65 years with COVID-19, enrolled during active disease.

The chain carries TRBV5-1 and TRBJ2-4, with unresolved D. Deletions cut 0 bases from V and 5 bases from J, with 15 bases between. CDR3 length: 16 amino acids. CDR1 and CDR2 (germline): SGHRS, YFSETQ. The CDR3 is CASSLATNAYENIQYF. The CDR3 nucleotides are TGCGCCAGCAGCTTGGCTACCAACGCGTACGAAAACATTCAGTACTTC. Based on the CDR3 plus reference TRBV5-1 and TRBJ2-4, the full variable domain is KAGVTQTPRYLIKTRGQQVTLSCSPISGHRSVSWYQQTPGQGLQFLFEYFSETQRNKGNFPGRFSGRQFSNSRSEMNVSTLELGDSALYLCASSLATNAYENIQYFGAGTRLSVL.

The chain combines TRBV5-1 with TRBJ1-2; maybe TRBD1 (5 bases). This CDR3 has 16 residues. The ends were cut back, 0 bases at V and 4 bases at J, with 16 bases in the middle. Germline assignment: CDR1 SGHRS and CDR2 YFSETQ. Written as DNA, the CDR3 is TGCGCCAGCAGCTTGGTTGGGACTCCGAGGAGCTATGGCTACACCTTC. Translated, it gives CASSLVGTPRSYGYTF.

This chain links TRBV14 with TRBJ1-2; D may be TRBD1 (6 bases). Trimming took 4 bases from V and 5 from J, leaving 14 bases between them. This CDR3 has 14 residues. CDR1 SGHDN and CDR2 FVKESK come from the germline V gene. CDR3 sequence reads: CASSPRQDFYGYTF. As DNA, the CDR3 is TGTGCCAGCAGCCCGAGACAGGACTTTTATGGCTACACCTTC.

This chain links TRBV6-5 with TRBJ1-2; 8 bases agree with TRBD1. The junction had 6 bases not matched to a gene; V was cut back by 2 bases and J by 4 bases. In germline, CDR1 is MNHEY, CDR2 SVGAGI. The CDR3 totals 15 residues. CDR3 residues: CASSYPGQGSYGYTF. DNA for the CDR3: TGTGCCAGCAGTTACCCTGGACAGGGAAGCTATGGCTACACCTTC.

V usage is TRBV7-6 and J usage is TRBJ2-5, with 14 bases lining up with TRBD2. The length of the CDR3 is 17 residues. The V gene's germline CDR1 is SGHVS and CDR2 FNYEAQ. V was clipped by 5 bases and J by 2 bases; unmatched bases: 7. CDR3 amino acids: CASSRLGLAGDQETQYF. The CDR3 DNA reads as TGTGCCAGCAGCCGCCTGGGACTAGCGGGGGATCAAGAGACCCAGTACTTC.